This T cell receptor (beta chain) was sequenced for a study of CD8 T cells in Susac syndrome. Losses at the gene ends were 4 bases for V and 3 bases for J; bases not matched to a gene: 3. Germline CDR1 is MGHRA and CDR2 is YSYEKL. There are 17 residues in the CDR3. RNA was extracted with the RNeasy kit, and a quantity of about 0.5 to 1 ug was reverse transcribed using random hexamers. TCRdb re-analysed the immunoSEQ multiplex PCR reads in MiXCR, keeping a single row per CDR3 protein. The table lists under 150,000 distinct CDR3 sequences, about 94% of them singletons. This sequence was found in a human donor with Susac syndrome. The sequencing sample was made of CD4+ T cells from PBMCs. The gene calls are TRBV4-1 and TRBJ2-2; 15 nucleotides agree with TRBD2. The CDR3 reads CASSLGLAGGYTGELFF. The CDR3 bases are TGCGCCAGCAGCCTCGGACTAGCGGGGGGGTACACCGGGGAGCTGTTTTTT.